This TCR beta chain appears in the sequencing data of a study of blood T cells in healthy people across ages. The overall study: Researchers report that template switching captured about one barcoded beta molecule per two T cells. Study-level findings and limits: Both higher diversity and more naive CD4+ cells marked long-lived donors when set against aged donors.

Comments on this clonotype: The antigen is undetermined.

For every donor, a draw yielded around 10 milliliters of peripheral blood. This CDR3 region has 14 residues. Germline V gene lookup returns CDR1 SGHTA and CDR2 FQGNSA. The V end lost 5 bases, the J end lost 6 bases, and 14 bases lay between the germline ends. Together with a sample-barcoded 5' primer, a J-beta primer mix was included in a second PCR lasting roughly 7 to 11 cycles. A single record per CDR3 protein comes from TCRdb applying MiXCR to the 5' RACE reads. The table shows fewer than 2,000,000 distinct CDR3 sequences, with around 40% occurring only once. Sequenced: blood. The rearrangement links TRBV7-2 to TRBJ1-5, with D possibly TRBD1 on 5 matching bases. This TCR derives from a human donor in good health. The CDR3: CASSLAGDGQPQHF. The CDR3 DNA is TGTGCCAGCAGCCTGGCGGGGGACGGTCAGCCCCAGCATTTT.